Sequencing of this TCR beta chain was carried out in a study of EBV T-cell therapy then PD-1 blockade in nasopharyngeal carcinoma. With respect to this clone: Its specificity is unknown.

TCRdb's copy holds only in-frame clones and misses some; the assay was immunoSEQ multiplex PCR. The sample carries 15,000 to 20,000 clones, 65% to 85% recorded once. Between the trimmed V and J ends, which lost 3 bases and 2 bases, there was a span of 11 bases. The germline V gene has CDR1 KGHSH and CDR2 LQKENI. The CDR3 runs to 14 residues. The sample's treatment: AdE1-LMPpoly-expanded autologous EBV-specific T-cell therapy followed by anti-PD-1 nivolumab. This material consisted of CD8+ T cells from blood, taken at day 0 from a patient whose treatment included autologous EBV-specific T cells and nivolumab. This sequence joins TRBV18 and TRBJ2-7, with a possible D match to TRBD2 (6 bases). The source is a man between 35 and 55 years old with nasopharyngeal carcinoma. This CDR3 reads CASSPGGVTYEQYF. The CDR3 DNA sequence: TGTGCCAGCTCACCGGGCGGGGTAACCTACGAGCAGTACTTC.